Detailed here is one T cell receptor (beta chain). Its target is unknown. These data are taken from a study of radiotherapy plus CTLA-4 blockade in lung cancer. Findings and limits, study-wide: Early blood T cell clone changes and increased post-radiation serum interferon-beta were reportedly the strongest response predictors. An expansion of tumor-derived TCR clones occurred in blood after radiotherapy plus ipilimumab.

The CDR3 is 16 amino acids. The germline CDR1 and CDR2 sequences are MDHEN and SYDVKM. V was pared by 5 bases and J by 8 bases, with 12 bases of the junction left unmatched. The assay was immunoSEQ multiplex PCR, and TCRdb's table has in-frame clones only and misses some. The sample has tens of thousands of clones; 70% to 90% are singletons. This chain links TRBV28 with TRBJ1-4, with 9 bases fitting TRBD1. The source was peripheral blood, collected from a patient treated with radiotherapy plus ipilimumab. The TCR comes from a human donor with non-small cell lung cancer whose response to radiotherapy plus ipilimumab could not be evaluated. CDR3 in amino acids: CASSVTGGRNGEKLFF. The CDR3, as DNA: TGTGCCAGCAGTGTGACAGGGGGGCGTAATGGGGAAAAACTGTTTTTT.